This T cell receptor beta chain was sequenced for a study of molecular identifiers for immune sequencing clone quantification. The CDR3 totals 12 residues. V lost 11 bases and J 7 bases, leaving 18 bases between the germline ends. Germline V gene sequence: CDR1 MDHEN, CDR2 SYDVKM. TCRdb reprocessed the PCR reads with MiXCR, giving one entry per CDR3 protein. Among about 320,000 distinct CDR3 sequences, roughly 24% were seen once, and the ten largest hold about 0.71%. The sequencing sample was made of naive CD8+ T cells from blood, with Jurkat cell RNA spiked in. Documented subset: FACS-sorted CD8+CD4-CCR7+CD45RA+ naive T cells. The sequence came from a human donor in good health. Some libraries in this study had Jurkat cell RNA spiked in. This sequence joins TRBV28 and TRBJ2-7, with D unclear. Here the CDR3 reads CAGQLQTLEQYF. CDR3 nucleotides: TGTGCCGGCCAGTTGCAGACGTTGGAGCAGTACTTC.